This TCR beta chain originates from a study of T cell repertoires in cytomegalovirus infection. In the study overall: CMV epitopes that were recently identified and HLA-C-restricted were used alongside well-studied HLA-B-restricted ones. Public signatures in TCR beta pointed to CMV infection and matching HLA type.

This clonotype was seen more than once but under ten times. Its antigen remains unknown. Each CDR3 protein is one row after TCRdb ran MiXCR on the reads. The sample includes some 500,000 distinct CDR3 sequences, roughly a third of them seen just once. Overall study results and limits: Identification of carriers of CMV plus the relevant HLA was performed using cumulative public TCR beta family frequency. HLA-C-restricted TCR beta clonotypes specific for CMV led the ex vivo response.

CDR3 length: 15 residues. The germline V gene encodes CDR1 SGHRS and CDR2 YFSETQ. The V end was cut by 4 bases, the J end by 9 bases, with 17 bases between. This clonotype was obtained from a human donor in good health (CMV status not recorded). Some clones in this sample may be carry-over from other donors' samples. The chain employs TRBV5-1 and TRBJ1-6; D is unclear. Sequenced material: cultured PBMCs, taken from culture after CMV antigen stimulation. The CDR3 loop reads CASSLGGPDGSPLHF. CDR3 nucleotides: TGCGCCAGCAGCCTAGGTGGACCCGACGGTTCACCCCTCCACTTT.